Below, 32 T cell receptor beta chains from the same sample are listed, as sequenced in a study of T-cell memory formation after mild COVID-19. Using its own MiXCR run on the 5' RACE reads, TCRdb lists one record per CDR3 protein. The data contain approximately 580,000 distinct CDR3 sequences, just over 20% of them singletons. The sequenced material came from PBMCs or a T cell subset sorted from them (not recorded which). The receptor set was obtained from an adult woman who had mild COVID-19 (a few samples of this study predate the infection). Cell type and time point are not known.

The rearrangement links TRBV2 to TRBJ2-7; 8 nucleotides align to TRBD1. Germline V gives CDR1 SNHLY, CDR2 FYNNEI. V trimming: 6 bases; J trimming: 5 bases; junction bases outside the gene matches: 9. This CDR3 comprises 14 residues. As DNA, the CDR3 is TGTGCCAGCAGAGCCCAGGGGGCTGGCAACGAGCAGTACTTC. Its translation: CASRAQGAGNEQYF.

This clonotype was detected only a few times. J is TRBJ1-1 and V is TRBV5-1; 12 positions match TRBD1. This CDR3 region has 18 residues. The V segment lost 2 bases and the J segment 5 bases; nucleotides outside the gene matches: 13. The germline gives CDR1 SGHRS, CDR2 YFSETQ. Here the CDR3 reads CASSLGTGGYMVETEAFF. CDR3 nucleotides: TGCGCCAGCAGCTTAGGGACAGGGGGCTATATGGTAGAGACTGAAGCTTTCTTT.

The chain links TRBV7-9 to TRBJ1-1; 8 bases line up with TRBD1. V dropped 5 bases and J dropped 3; count of bases not matched to a gene: 5. Germline lookup yields CDR1 SEHNR and CDR2 FQNEAQ (reference sequence). The CDR3 is made up of 14 amino acids. The CDR3 region is CASSRDRMDTEAFF. The DNA for the CDR3 is TGTGCCAGCAGCCGGGACAGGATGGACACTGAAGCTTTCTTT.

This clonotype was picked up a small number of times. The rearrangement uses TRBV5-1 and TRBJ2-7, with 12 bases that match TRBD1. The ends lost 4 bases at V and 5 bases at J; junction bases unmatched: 7. Germline V CDR1 and CDR2: SGHRS, YFSETQ. This CDR3 region has 15 residues. CDR3 sequence reads: CASSEGQGAMDEQYF. CDR3 sequence (DNA): TGCGCCAGCAGCGAGGGACAGGGGGCTATGGACGAGCAGTACTTC.

This clonotype was observed a handful of times. The rearrangement links TRBV20-1 to TRBJ1-1; TRBD1 aligns across 10 bases. Per germline, CDR1 DFQATT and CDR2 SNEGSKA (reference sequence). The CDR3 extends over 13 amino acids. V lost 3 bases and J lost 4; bases outside the gene matches: 2. CDR3 amino acids: CSARTGGPTEAFF. The CDR3 DNA sequence: TGCAGTGCTAGGACAGGGGGCCCCACTGAAGCTTTCTTT.

The chain combines TRBV4-3 with TRBJ2-5, with D possibly being TRBD1 (5 bases). Germline CDR1 LGHNA, CDR2 YSLEER. The CDR3 spans 15 residues. V was trimmed by 1 base and J by 4 bases, leaving 13 bases between them. CDR3 sequence: CASSQGYGRAETQYF. In DNA, the CDR3 is TGCGCCAGCAGCCAAGGGTACGGCAGGGCAGAGACCCAGTACTTC.

This clonotype was counted only a few times. The rearrangement uses TRBV15 and TRBJ2-1; TRBD1 might be the D (5 bases). Germline V gene lookup returns CDR1 LNHNV and CDR2 YYDKDF (reference sequence). Trimming took 0 bases from V and 4 from J, leaving 7 bases between them. This CDR3 spans 14 amino acids. CDR3 in amino acids: CATSRDGAYNEQFF. As DNA, the CDR3 is TGTGCCACCAGCAGAGATGGGGCGTACAATGAGCAGTTCTTC.

The CDR3 coding sequence is TGTGCCAGCCGTGGGACCGATCTTGCCAATCAGCCCCAGCATTTT. It is translated as CASRGTDLANQPQHF. The V gene is TRBV2, the J gene TRBJ1-5, with D possibly matching TRBD1 (5 bases). CDR3 length: 15 residues. Germline assignment: CDR1 SNHLY and CDR2 FYNNEI. V lost 8 bases to trimming and J lost 3 bases, with 17 bases between them.

The gene calls are TRBV4-3 and TRBJ2-3, with D possibly being TRBD1 (5 bases). With 4 bases removed from V and 0 bases from J, the gap between germline ends came to 11 bases. Germline CDR1 LGHNA, CDR2 YSLEER. This CDR3 is built from 15 residues. The CDR3 region has the DNA TGCGCCAGCAGCCCCGGACATCGTAGCACAGATACGCAGTATTTT. Translated: CASSPGHRSTDTQYF.

This chain joins TRBV7-9 and TRBJ2-1; 9 positions match TRBD1. Trimming cost V 5 bases and J 4 bases; bases outside gene matches: 18. The CDR3 has 19 amino acids. CDR1 is SEHNR, CDR2 FQNEAQ, per germline (reference sequence). The DNA of the CDR3 is TGTGCCAGCAGCGGTTGGACGGACAGGGGCCCGGGCTTTTACAATGAGCAGTTCTTC. Amino acids: CASSGWTDRGPGFYNEQFF. The full variable domain, in which reference TRBV7-9 and TRBJ2-1 provide the parts outside the CDR3, is DTGVSQNPRHKITKRGQNVTFRCDPISEHNRLYWYRQTLGQGPEFLTYFQNEAQLEKSRLLSDRFSAERPKGSFSTLEIQRTEQGDSAMYLCASSGWTDRGPGFYNEQFFGPGTRLTVL.

This clonotype was seen repeatedly, ten times or more. The chain carries TRBV14 and TRBJ1-1; D gene ambiguous. Germline V gene lookup returns CDR1 SGHDN and CDR2 FVKESK. Trimming pared 4 bases from V and 4 bases from J, leaving 16 bases between. The CDR3 runs 15 residues. The CDR3 nucleotides read TGTGCCAGCAGCCGGATATTAGGTGGGGTCACTGAAGCTTTCTTT. Protein: CASSRILGGVTEAFF. The entire variable domain, with the rest obtained from reference TRBV14 and TRBJ1-1, is as follows: EAGVTQFPSHSVIEKGQTVTLRCDPISGHDNLYWYRRVMGKEIKFLLHFVKESKQDESGMPNNRFLAERTGGTYSTLKVQPAELEDSGVYFCASSRILGGVTEAFFGQGTRLTVV.

The chain links TRBV6-1 to TRBJ2-2; D not resolved. The CDR3 runs 15 residues. Per the germline V gene, CDR1 is MNHNS and CDR2 is SASEGT. V was trimmed by 7 bases and J by 0 bases, leaving 12 bases between them. The CDR3, as DNA: TGTGCCAGCACCAAGACCGGGTCGAACACCGGGGAGCTGTTTTTT. As protein: CASTKTGSNTGELFF.

This clonotype was observed a few times. The chain uses TRBV24-1 and TRBJ2-5; D assignment may be TRBD1 or TRBD2 (5 bases each). CDR1 is KGHDR and CDR2 is SFDVKD in the germline V gene. This CDR3 spans 11 amino acids. V gave up 9 bases and J gave up 5 bases, with 9 bases separating them. The CDR3 reads CATGREETQYF. For the CDR3, the DNA is TGTGCCACCGGCAGGGAGGAGACCCAGTACTTC.

J is TRBJ2-1 and V is TRBV2; 13 bases map to TRBD2. Germline V gene data show CDR1 as SNHLY and CDR2 as FYNNEI. Trimming cost V 7 bases and J 8 bases; bases outside gene matches: 20. The CDR3 has 19 amino acids. CDR3 bases: TGTGCCAGCACCTACCCCGGGACTAGCGGGACCCGCTGGTTCGATGAGCAGTTCTTC. Protein sequence: CASTYPGTSGTRWFDEQFF.

This clonotype has only a few counts. This chain joins TRBV7-9 and TRBJ2-1, with D possibly being TRBD1 (5 bases). Trimming left V 5 bases short and J 0 bases short, with 14 bases between. The CDR3 runs to 16 residues. Germline assignment: CDR1 SEHNR and CDR2 FQNEAQ (reference sequence). CDR3 amino acids: CASSRRQSSSYNEQFF. In DNA form, the CDR3 reads TGTGCCAGCAGCCGCCGACAGTCGAGCTCCTACAATGAGCAGTTCTTC.

This clonotype was counted only a few times. The chain is built from TRBV5-1 and TRBJ2-1, with 9 positions matching TRBD1. Trimming cost V 5 bases and J 5 bases; bases outside gene matches: 2. Germline V gene data show CDR1 as SGHRS and CDR2 as YFSETQ. This CDR3 is built from 13 residues. CDR3 residues: CASRGQGHNEQFF. The CDR3 nucleotides read TGCGCCAGCAGGGGACAGGGCCACAATGAGCAGTTCTTC.

In this sample, this clonotype turned up a few times. This rearrangement joins TRBV6-1 to TRBJ1-5; D is ambiguous. The CDR3 consists of 14 residues. Trimming removed 5 bases at V and 1 base at J, with 9 bases between. Per the germline V gene, CDR1 is MNHNS and CDR2 is SASEGT. This CDR3 reads CASSHSESNQPQHF. For the CDR3, the DNA is TGTGCCAGCAGTCACAGTGAAAGCAATCAGCCCCAGCATTTT.

This clonotype was observed a few times. J is TRBJ2-5 and V is TRBV29-1; 14 positions match TRBD2. Germline V CDR1 and CDR2: SQVTM, ANQGSEA. The CDR3 extends over 14 amino acids. Losses at the gene ends were 7 bases for V and 4 bases for J; bases not matched to a gene: 5. CDR3 coding DNA: TGCAGCGGCGGGACTAGCGGGAGTGGAGAGACCCAGTACTTC. Translated, it gives CSGGTSGSGETQYF.

This clonotype occurred many times. The V gene is TRBV11-2, the J gene TRBJ2-1; the D is unclear. The CDR3 is made up of 16 amino acids. Germline V gene data show CDR1 as SGHAT and CDR2 as FQNNGV. Trimming cost V 2 bases and J 8 bases, with 19 bases left between them. The CDR3 DNA reads TGTGCCAGCAGCTTAAAAAGGACGGAAAAGGGCGATGAGCAGTTCTTC. Protein product: CASSLKRTEKGDEQFF. Full variable domain (outside the CDR3, taken from reference TRBV11-2 and TRBJ2-1): EAGVAQSPRYKIIEKRQSVAFWCNPISGHATLYWYQQILGQGPKLLIQFQNNGVVDDSQLPKDRFSAERLKGVDSTLKIQPAKLEDSAVYLCASSLKRTEKGDEQFFGPGTRLTVL.

In this sample, this clonotype turned up a few times. V usage is TRBV29-1 and J usage is TRBJ2-5; 8 bases are shared with TRBD1. Looked up from germline, CDR1 is SQVTM and CDR2 is ANQGSEA. The CDR3 totals 13 residues. Trimming took 6 bases from V and 4 from J; bases not matched to a gene: 7. The DNA for the CDR3 is TGCAGCGTCCAGGACAGGGCTGGAGAGACCCAGTACTTC. This codes for CSVQDRAGETQYF.

The chain is built from TRBV4-3 and TRBJ2-2, with 12 nucleotides matching TRBD2. Germline loops: CDR1 LGHNA, CDR2 YSLEER. Trimming removed 0 bases from V and 6 bases from J; junction bases left unmatched: 2. The CDR3 is 16 amino acids. In DNA, the CDR3 is TGCGCCAGCAGCCAAGAGGCTAGCGGGAGGGCCGGGGAGCTGTTTTTT. As protein: CASSQEASGRAGELFF.

The genes are TRBV18 and TRBJ2-2; possibly TRBD1 for D (6 bases). The V end was cut by 4 bases, the J end by 1 base, with 13 bases between. The germline gives CDR1 KGHSH, CDR2 LQKENI. CDR3 length equals 16 residues. The CDR3 sequence: CASSLTPGQNTGELFF. In DNA, the CDR3 is TGTGCCAGCTCACTAACTCCGGGACAGAACACCGGGGAGCTGTTTTTT.

V and J are TRBV7-9 and TRBJ2-2; TRBD2 might be the D (7 bases). V lost 5 bases and J lost 7, with 20 bases in between. The CDR3 runs 16 residues. CDR1 SEHNR and CDR2 FQNEAQ come from the germline V gene (reference sequence). The CDR3, as DNA: TGTGCCAGCAGCCCAGAGACGGGGGGCGCGTACGGGGAGCTGTTTTTT. Translating it yields CASSPETGGAYGELFF.

This clonotype was counted a few times. The chain carries TRBV7-9 and TRBJ1-5; 9 nucleotides match TRBD1. Trimming cost V 3 bases and J 6 bases; bases outside gene matches: 6. CDR3 length equals 15 residues. The germline gives CDR1 SEHNR, CDR2 FQNEAQ (reference sequence). CDR3: CASSFTGGEGQPQHF. The CDR3 coding sequence is TGTGCCAGCAGCTTCACAGGGGGCGAGGGTCAGCCCCAGCATTTT. The full variable domain, its missing parts supplied by reference TRBV7-9 and TRBJ1-5, is DTGVSQNPRHKITKRGQNVTFRCDPISEHNRLYWYRQTLGQGPEFLTYFQNEAQLEKSRLLSDRFSAERPKGSFSTLEIQRTEQGDSAMYLCASSFTGGEGQPQHFGDGTRLSIL.

This clonotype appeared a few times. The genes are TRBV11-3 and TRBJ2-3; 7 bases fit TRBD2. The length of the CDR3 is 20 residues. The trim removed 2 bases at V and 0 bases at J, leaving 17 bases unmatched. CDR1 is SGHNT and CDR2 is YENEEA in the germline V gene. The CDR3 here is CASSLRPPRPLAASTDTQYF. The CDR3, as DNA: TGTGCCAGCAGCTTAAGGCCCCCCCGCCCTCTAGCGGCGAGCACAGATACGCAGTATTTT.

This clonotype occurred a few times. This sequence joins TRBV12-3 or TRBV12-4 and TRBJ2-2; TRBD2 is a possible D gene (5 bases). The CDR3 is made up of 16 amino acids. V was clipped by 2 bases and J by 4 bases, with 14 bases between them. The CDR3 region has the DNA TGTGCCAGCAGTTTACTCGGCGGGTCGTCCACCGGGGAGCTGTTTTTT. It yields the protein CASSLLGGSSTGELFF.

This rearrangement joins TRBV6-1 to TRBJ1-1, with D unclear. The CDR3 loop spans 14 amino acids. The V end lost 3 bases, the J end lost 2 bases, and 10 bases lay between the germline ends. Per germline, CDR1 MNHNS and CDR2 SASEGT. The CDR3 DNA follows: TGTGCCAGCAGTGATGGTGTTAGCAACACTGAAGCTTTCTTT. This codes for CASSDGVSNTEAFF.

This clonotype was recorded a few times. V usage is TRBV20-1 and J usage is TRBJ2-7, with 11 bases aligning to TRBD2. V gave up 0 bases and J gave up 0 bases; unmatched junction bases: 4. The CDR3 length is 16 residues. Germline lookup yields CDR1 DFQATT and CDR2 SNEGSKA (reference sequence). The CDR3 sequence is CSARDLAGGISYEQYF. In nucleotides, the CDR3 is TGCAGTGCTAGAGATTTAGCGGGGGGGATCTCCTACGAGCAGTACTTC.

The table lists this clonotype with a few counts. The V gene is TRBV18, the J gene TRBJ2-1; tentatively, D is TRBD2 (6 bases). Looked up from germline, CDR1 is KGHSH and CDR2 is LQKENI. V shed 6 bases and J shed 6 bases, with 12 bases lying between them. The CDR3 spans 13 residues. CDR3 residues: CASSRDSVNEQFF. The CDR3 DNA follows: TGTGCCAGCTCGCGGGACTCTGTCAATGAGCAGTTCTTC. Combining the CDR3 with reference TRBV18 and TRBJ2-1 gives the whole variable domain NAGVMQNPRHLVRRRGQEARLRCSPMKGHSHVYWYRQLPEEGLKFMVYLQKENIIDESGMPKERFSAEFPKEGPSILRIQQVVRGDSAAYFCASSRDSVNEQFFGPGTRLTVL.

V is TRBV29-1 and J is TRBJ2-1, with TRBD2 matching over 9 bases. V lost 2 bases, J lost 1 base, and 3 bases stayed unmatched. Germline V gene data show CDR1 as SQVTM and CDR2 as ANQGSEA. The CDR3 runs 15 residues. Here the CDR3 DNA reads TGCAGCGTTGAAACGCTAGCGGGGTCCTACAATGAGCAGTTCTTC. This encodes CSVETLAGSYNEQFF.

The J gene is TRBJ2-7, the V gene TRBV9; 9 positions match TRBD1. The CDR3 is 14 amino acids. Trimming removed 3 bases from V and 4 bases from J; junction bases left unmatched: 5. The germline V gene has CDR1 SGDLS and CDR2 YYNGEE. The CDR3 loop reads CASSASGTGYEQYF. The CDR3 DNA sequence: TGTGCCAGCAGCGCCTCCGGGACAGGGTACGAGCAGTACTTC.

The chain links TRBV7-9 to TRBJ2-5; D is possibly TRBD1 or TRBD2 (5 bases each). V was cut by 6 bases and J by 4 bases, with 24 bases left in between. This CDR3 is 17 amino acids long. Germline CDR1 reads SEHNR; CDR2 reads FQNEAQ (reference sequence). CDR3: CASRGEWGSEVGETQYF. DNA of the CDR3: TGTGCCAGCAGAGGGGAGTGGGGTTCGGAGGTTGGAGAGACCCAGTACTTC.